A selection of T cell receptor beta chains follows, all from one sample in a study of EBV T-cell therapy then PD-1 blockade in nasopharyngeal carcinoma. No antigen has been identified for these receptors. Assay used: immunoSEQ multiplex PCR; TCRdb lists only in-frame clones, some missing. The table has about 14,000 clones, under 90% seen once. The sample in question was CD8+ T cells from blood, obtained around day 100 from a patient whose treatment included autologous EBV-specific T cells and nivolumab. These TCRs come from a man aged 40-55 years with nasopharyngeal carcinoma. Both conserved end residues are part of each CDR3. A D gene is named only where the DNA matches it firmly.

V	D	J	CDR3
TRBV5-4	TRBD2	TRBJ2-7	CASSRGLAATYEQYF
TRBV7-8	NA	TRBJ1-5	CASSPGRVGNQPQHF
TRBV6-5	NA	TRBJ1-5	CASRLQPASNQPQHF
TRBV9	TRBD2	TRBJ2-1	CASSVAGGGAFEQFF
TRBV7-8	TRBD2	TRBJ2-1	CASSLGVRGGYNEQFF
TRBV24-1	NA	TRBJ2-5	CATSVGFLETQYF
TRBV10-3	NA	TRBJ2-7	CATGTGTQEYEQYF
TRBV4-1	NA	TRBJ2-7	CASSQGPGLPPYEQYF
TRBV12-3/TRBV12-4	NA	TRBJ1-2	CASSLSTNYGYTF
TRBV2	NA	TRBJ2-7	CASSETEWVGYEQYF
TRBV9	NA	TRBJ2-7	CASSQWDRSSDEQYF